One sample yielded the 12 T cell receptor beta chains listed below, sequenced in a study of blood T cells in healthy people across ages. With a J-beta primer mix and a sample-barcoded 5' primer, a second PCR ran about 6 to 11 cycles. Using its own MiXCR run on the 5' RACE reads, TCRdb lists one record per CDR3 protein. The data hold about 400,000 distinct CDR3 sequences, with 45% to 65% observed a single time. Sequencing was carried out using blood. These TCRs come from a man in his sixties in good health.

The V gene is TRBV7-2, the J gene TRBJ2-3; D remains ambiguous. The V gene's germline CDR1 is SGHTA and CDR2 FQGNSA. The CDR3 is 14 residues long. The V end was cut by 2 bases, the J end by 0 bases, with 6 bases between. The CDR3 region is CASSLFGSTDTQYF. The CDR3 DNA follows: TGTGCCAGCAGCTTATTCGGGAGCACAGATACGCAGTATTTT.

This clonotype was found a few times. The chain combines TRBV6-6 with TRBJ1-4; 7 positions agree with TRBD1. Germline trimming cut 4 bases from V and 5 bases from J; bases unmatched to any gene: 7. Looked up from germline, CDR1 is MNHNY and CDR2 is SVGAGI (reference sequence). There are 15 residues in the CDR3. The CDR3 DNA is TGTGCCAGCAGTTCCCCGACAGGGACGAATGAAAAACTGTTTTTT. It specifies CASSSPTGTNEKLFF.

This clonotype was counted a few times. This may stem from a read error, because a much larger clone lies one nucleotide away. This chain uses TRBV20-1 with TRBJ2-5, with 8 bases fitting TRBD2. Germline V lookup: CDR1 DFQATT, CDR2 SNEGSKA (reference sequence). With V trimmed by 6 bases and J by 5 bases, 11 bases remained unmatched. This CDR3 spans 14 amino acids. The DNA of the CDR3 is TGCAGTGCCAAGGTGGGGACTAGTAAGGAGACCCAGTACTTC. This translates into CSAKVGTSKETQYF.

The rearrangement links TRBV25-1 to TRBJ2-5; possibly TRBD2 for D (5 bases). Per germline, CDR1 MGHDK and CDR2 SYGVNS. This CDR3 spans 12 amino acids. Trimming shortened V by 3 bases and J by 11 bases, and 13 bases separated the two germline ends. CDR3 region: CASSEGAWEQYF. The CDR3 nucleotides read TGTGCCAGCAGTGAGGGTGCATGGGAGCAGTACTTC.

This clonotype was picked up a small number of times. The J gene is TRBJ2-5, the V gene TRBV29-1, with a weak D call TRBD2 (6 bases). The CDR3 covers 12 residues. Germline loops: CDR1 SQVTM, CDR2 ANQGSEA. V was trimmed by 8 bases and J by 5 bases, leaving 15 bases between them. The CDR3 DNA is TGCAGCCCCTCGGGGGTGGGGGAGACCCAGTACTTC. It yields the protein CSPSGVGETQYF.

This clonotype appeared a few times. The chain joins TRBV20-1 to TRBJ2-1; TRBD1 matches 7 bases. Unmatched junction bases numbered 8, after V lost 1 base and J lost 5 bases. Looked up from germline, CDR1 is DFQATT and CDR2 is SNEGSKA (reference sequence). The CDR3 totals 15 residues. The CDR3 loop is CSARVSGTDHNEQFF. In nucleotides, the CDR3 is TGCAGTGCTAGAGTGTCCGGGACAGACCACAATGAGCAGTTCTTC.

CDR3 in DNA: TGCAGTGTTAACCCTGGAGGGGAGATTAATCAGCCCCAGCATTTT. Its translation: CSVNPGGEINQPQHF. The rearrangement joins TRBV20-1 to TRBJ1-5; maybe TRBD1 (5 bases). Trimming pared 7 bases from V and 4 bases from J, leaving 20 bases between. Germline V gives CDR1 DFQATT, CDR2 SNEGSKA (reference sequence). There are 15 residues in the CDR3.

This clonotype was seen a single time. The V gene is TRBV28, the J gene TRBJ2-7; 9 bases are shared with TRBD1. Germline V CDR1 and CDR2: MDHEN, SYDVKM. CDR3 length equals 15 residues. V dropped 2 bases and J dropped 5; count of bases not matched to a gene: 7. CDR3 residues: CASSLSWDRDHEQYF. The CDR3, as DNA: TGTGCCAGCAGTTTAAGTTGGGACAGGGACCACGAGCAGTACTTC.

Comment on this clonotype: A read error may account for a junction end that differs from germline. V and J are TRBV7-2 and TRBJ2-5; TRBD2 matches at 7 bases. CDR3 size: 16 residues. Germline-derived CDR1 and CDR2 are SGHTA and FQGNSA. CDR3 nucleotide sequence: TGTGCCAGCAGCCAAGCGGGGTTAACGTCACAAGAGGCCCAGTACTTC. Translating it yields CASSQAGLTSQEAQYF.

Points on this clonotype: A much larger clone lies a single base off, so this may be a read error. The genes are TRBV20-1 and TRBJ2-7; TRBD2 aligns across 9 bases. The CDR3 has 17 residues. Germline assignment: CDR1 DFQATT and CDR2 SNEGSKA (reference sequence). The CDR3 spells CSAGEVSGGLPPYEQYF. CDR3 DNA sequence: TGCAGTGCTGGAGAAGTAAGCGGGGGGCTCCCCCCCTACGAGCAGTACTTC.

This chain's CDR3 is CASSKGGPRRSYEQYF. The CDR3 nucleotides are TGTGCCAGCAGCAAAGGTGGGCCTCGACGGTCCTACGAGCAGTACTTC. The chain combines TRBV21-1 with TRBJ2-7; the D segment call TRBD2 is taken from the table without a DNA check. TRBV21-1 counts as a pseudogene. This CDR3 spans 16 amino acids.

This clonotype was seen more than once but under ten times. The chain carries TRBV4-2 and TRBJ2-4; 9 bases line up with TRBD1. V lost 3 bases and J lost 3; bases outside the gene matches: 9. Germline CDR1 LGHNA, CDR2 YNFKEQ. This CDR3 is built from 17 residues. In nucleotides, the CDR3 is TGTGCCAGCAGCCAGGAGGGGACAGGGAGGATCAAAAACATTCAGTACTTC. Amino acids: CASSQEGTGRIKNIQYF.